The clone carrying this T cell receptor beta chain was seen a handful of times. This specimen belongs to a study of CD8+CD57+ T cells in acquired aplastic anemia. Researchers used genomic DNA as the template to profile TCR beta VDJ and CDR3. TCRdb passed the reads through MiXCR, listing each CDR3 protein once. This table holds 180,000 or so distinct CDR3 sequences, just over 45% found once. The material sequenced was sorted CD4+, CD8+, or CD8+CD57+ T cells (not recorded which) from PBMCs. This TCR was sampled from a human donor in good health.

Here the CDR3 DNA reads TGTGCCAGCAAGGCGGATCCTAGCACAGATACGCAGTATTTT. This translates into CASKADPSTDTQYF. The V and J genes are TRBV28 and TRBJ2-3; D is ambiguous. V was pared by 7 bases and J by 0 bases, with 11 bases between. The CDR3 has 14 residues. Germline CDR1 is MDHEN and CDR2 is SYDVKM.